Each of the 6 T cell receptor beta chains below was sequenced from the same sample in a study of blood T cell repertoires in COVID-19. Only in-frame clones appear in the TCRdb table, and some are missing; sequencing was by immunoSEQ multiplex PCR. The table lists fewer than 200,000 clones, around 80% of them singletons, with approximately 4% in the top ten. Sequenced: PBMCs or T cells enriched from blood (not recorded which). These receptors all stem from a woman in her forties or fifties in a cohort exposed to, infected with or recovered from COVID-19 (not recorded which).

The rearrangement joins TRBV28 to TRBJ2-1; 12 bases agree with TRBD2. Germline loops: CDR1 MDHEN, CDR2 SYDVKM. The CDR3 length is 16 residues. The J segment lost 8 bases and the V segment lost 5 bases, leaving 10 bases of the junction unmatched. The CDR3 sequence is CASSDGASGREDEQFF. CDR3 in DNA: TGTGCCAGCAGTGACGGGGCTAGCGGGAGGGAAGATGAGCAGTTCTTC. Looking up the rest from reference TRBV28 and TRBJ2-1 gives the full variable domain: DVKVTQSSRYLVKRTGEKVFLECVQDMDHENMFWYRQDPGLGLRLIYFSYDVKMKEKGDIPEGYSVSREKKERFSLILESASTNQTSMYLCASSDGASGREDEQFFGPGTRLTVL.

The CDR3 bases are TGTGCCAGCAGTTACGCAGGGGAGGGCTATGGCTACACCTTC. It translates to CASSYAGEGYGYTF. The chain links TRBV6-6 to TRBJ1-2; D may be TRBD1 (6 bases). V was cut by 2 bases and J by 4 bases, with 11 bases left in between. The CDR3 has 14 residues. In germline, CDR1 is MNHNY, CDR2 SVGAGI (reference sequence).

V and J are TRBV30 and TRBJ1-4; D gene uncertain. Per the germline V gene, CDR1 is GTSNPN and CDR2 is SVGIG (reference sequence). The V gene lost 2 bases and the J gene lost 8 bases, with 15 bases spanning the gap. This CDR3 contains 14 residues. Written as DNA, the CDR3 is TGTGCCTGGAGTACCGGGAGATCCCCCGAAAAACTGTTTTTT. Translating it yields CAWSTGRSPEKLFF.

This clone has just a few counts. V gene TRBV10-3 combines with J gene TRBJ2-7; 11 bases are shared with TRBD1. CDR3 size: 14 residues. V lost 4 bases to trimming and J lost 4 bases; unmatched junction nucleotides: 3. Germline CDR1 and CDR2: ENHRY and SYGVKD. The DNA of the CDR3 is TGTGCCATCAGTGGCGGGACAGGGGGGTACGAGCAGTACTTC. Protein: CAISGGTGGYEQYF.

CDR3 in DNA: TGTGCCAGTACGCAGTTTACCCGGCAGGGCGGGAGTAGCAATCAGCCCCAGCATTTT. Translated: CASTQFTRQGGSSNQPQHF. This chain joins TRBV19 and TRBJ1-5, with D possibly TRBD1 on 5 matching bases. The CDR3 sequence is 19 residues long. V dropped 7 bases and J dropped 0 bases, with 25 bases sitting between them. Looked up from germline, CDR1 is LNHDA and CDR2 is SQIVND (reference sequence).

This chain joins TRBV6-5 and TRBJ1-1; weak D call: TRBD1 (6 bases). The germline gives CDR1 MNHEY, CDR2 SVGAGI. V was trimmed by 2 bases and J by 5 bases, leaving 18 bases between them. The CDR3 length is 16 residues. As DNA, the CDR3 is TGTGCCAGCAGTTACGATCAATCGGTTCAGGGGACTGAAGCTTTCTTT. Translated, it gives CASSYDQSVQGTEAFF.